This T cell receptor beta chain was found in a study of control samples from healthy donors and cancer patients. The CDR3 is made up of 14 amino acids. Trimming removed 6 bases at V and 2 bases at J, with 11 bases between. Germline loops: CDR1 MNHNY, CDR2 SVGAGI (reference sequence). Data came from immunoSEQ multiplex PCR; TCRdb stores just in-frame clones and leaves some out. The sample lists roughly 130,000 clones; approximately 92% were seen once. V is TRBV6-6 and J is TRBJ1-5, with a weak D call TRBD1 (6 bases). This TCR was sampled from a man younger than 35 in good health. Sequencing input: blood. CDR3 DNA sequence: TGTGCCAGCAGCTTTAGACAGGGCAATCAGCCCCAGCATTTT. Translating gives CASSFRQGNQPQHF.